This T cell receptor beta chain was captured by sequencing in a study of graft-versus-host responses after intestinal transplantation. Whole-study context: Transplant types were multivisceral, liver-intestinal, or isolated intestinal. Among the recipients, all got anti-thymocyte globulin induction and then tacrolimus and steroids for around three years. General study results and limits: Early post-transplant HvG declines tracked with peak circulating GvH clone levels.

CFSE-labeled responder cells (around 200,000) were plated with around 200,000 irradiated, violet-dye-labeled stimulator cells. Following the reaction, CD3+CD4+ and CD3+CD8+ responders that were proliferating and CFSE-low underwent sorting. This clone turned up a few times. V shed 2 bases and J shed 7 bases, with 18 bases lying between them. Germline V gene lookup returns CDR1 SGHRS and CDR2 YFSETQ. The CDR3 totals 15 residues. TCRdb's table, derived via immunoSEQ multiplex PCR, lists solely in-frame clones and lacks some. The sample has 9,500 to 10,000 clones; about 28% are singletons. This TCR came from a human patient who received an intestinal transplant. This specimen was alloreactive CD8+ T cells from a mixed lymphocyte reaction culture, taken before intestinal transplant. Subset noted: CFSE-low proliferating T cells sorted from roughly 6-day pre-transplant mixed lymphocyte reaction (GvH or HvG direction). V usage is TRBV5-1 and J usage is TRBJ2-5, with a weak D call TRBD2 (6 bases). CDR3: CASSFPGLGPGTQYF. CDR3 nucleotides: TGCGCCAGCAGCTTCCCGGGACTGGGACCAGGGACCCAGTACTTC.